Listed below are T cell receptor beta chains from one sample, sequenced in a study of cytomegalovirus exposure and HLA in healthy donors. Clones were read by immunoSEQ multiplex PCR, and TCRdb kept only the in-frame ones, dropping some. This sample's clone table lists 53,000 or so clones. The sample taken for sequencing was PBMCs. The origin of the receptors is a male donor in good health and CMV-seropositive. The CDR3 runs from the conserved cysteine through the conserved F or W. Each record gives: J gene, CDR3 length, V gene, D gene, CDR3 DNA, CDR3 protein. D genes are given only for firm matches.

J gene: TRBJ2-7
CDR3 length: 14
V gene: TRBV16
D gene: TRBD1
CDR3 DNA: TGTGCCAGCAGCCAAGGGACAGGACTCGGCGAGCAGTACTTC
CDR3 protein: CASSQGTGLGEQYF

J gene: TRBJ2-1
CDR3 length: 16
V gene: TRBV11-2
D gene: TRBD2
CDR3 DNA: TGTGCCAGCAGCGCCCAGCGGGGTATACGGGACAATGAGCAGTTCTTC
CDR3 protein: CASSAQRGIRDNEQFF

J gene: TRBJ1-3
CDR3 length: 14
V gene: TRBV5-1
D gene: TRBD1
CDR3 DNA: TGCGCCAGCAGCTTGTCAGGGGGTTACGACACCATATATTTT
CDR3 protein: CASSLSGGYDTIYF

J gene: TRBJ2-2
CDR3 length: 18
V gene: TRBV12-5
D gene: TRBD2
CDR3 DNA: TGTGCTAGTGGCTGGGGGCTAGCGGGGGACCGAAACACCGGGGAGCTGTTTTTT
CDR3 protein: CASGWGLAGDRNTGELFF

J gene: TRBJ1-2
CDR3 length: 11
V gene: TRBV30
D gene: -
CDR3 DNA: TGTGCCTGGACAGGCCACTATGGCTACACCTTC
CDR3 protein: CAWTGHYGYTF

J gene: TRBJ2-5
CDR3 length: 12
V gene: TRBV6-5
D gene: TRBD2
CDR3 DNA: TGTGCCAGCAGTTGGGGGGGAGAGACCCAGTACTTC
CDR3 protein: CASSWGGETQYF

J gene: TRBJ1-1
CDR3 length: 13
V gene: TRBV6-5
D gene: -
CDR3 DNA: TGTGCCAGCAGTGCGATTACCGGCACTGAAGCTTTCTTT
CDR3 protein: CASSAITGTEAFF

J gene: TRBJ2-1
CDR3 length: 17
V gene: TRBV10-3
D gene: TRBD1
CDR3 DNA: TGTGCCATCAGTGCCTTGGGGACAGGGTCCTCCTACAATGAGCAGTTCTTC
CDR3 protein: CAISALGTGSSYNEQFF

J gene: TRBJ1-6
CDR3 length: 15
V gene: TRBV6-5
D gene: -
CDR3 DNA: TGTGCCAGGCCCCTTTCCGGTTTTGTTAATTCACCCCTCCACTTT
CDR3 protein: CARPLSGFVNSPLHF

J gene: TRBJ2-3
CDR3 length: 13
V gene: TRBV11-3
D gene: -
CDR3 DNA: TGTGCCAGCAGTGACGGGGATGCAGATACGCAGTATTTT
CDR3 protein: CASSDGDADTQYF

J gene: TRBJ2-3
CDR3 length: 15
V gene: TRBV28
D gene: -
CDR3 DNA: TGTGCCAGCAGAAAGTTATGGGGGGAGACAGATACGCAGTATTTT
CDR3 protein: CASRKLWGETDTQYF

J gene: TRBJ1-2
CDR3 length: 13
V gene: TRBV29-1
D gene: TRBD1
CDR3 DNA: TGCAGCGGAACCCTGGGGGACAGTTATGGCTACACCTTC
CDR3 protein: CSGTLGDSYGYTF

J gene: TRBJ1-2
CDR3 length: 13
V gene: TRBV4-2
D gene: -
CDR3 DNA: TGTGCCAGCAGCCAAGATTCGGTCTATGGCTACACCTTC
CDR3 protein: CASSQDSVYGYTF

J gene: TRBJ1-5
CDR3 length: 13
V gene: TRBV27
D gene: -
CDR3 DNA: TGTGCCAGCAGCCCAGGGGACAATCAGCCCCAGCATTTT
CDR3 protein: CASSPGDNQPQHF

J gene: TRBJ2-6
CDR3 length: 16
V gene: TRBV6-1
D gene: TRBD1
CDR3 DNA: TGTGCCAGCAGTGCCGCAGGGGGCGCTGGGGCCAACGTCCTGACTTTC
CDR3 protein: CASSAAGGAGANVLTF

J gene: TRBJ1-3
CDR3 length: 15
V gene: TRBV4-3
D gene: TRBD1
CDR3 DNA: TGCGCCAGCAGTTTTGAACAGGGGTCTCGAAACACCATATATTTT
CDR3 protein: CASSFEQGSRNTIYF

J gene: TRBJ1-1
CDR3 length: 15
V gene: TRBV11-1
D gene: TRBD1
CDR3 DNA: TGTGCCAGCAGCTTAGAACAGGGGGCAGGCACTGAAGCTTTCTTT
CDR3 protein: CASSLEQGAGTEAFF

J gene: TRBJ2-1
CDR3 length: 16
V gene: TRBV7-6
D gene: TRBD1
CDR3 DNA: TGTGCCAGCAGCCTACAAGGGACAGGGACCTACAATGAGCAGTTCTTC
CDR3 protein: CASSLQGTGTYNEQFF

J gene: TRBJ1-1
CDR3 length: 12
V gene: TRBV7-2
D gene: -
CDR3 DNA: TGTGCCAGCAGCCCCCCGTGGGGCTGGGGTTTCTTT
CDR3 protein: CASSPPWGWGFF

J gene: TRBJ2-7
CDR3 length: 11
V gene: TRBV29-1
D gene: -
CDR3 DNA: TGCAGCGCCTCGGACTTGAGCGAGCAGTACTTC
CDR3 protein: CSASDLSEQYF

J gene: TRBJ1-2
CDR3 length: 11
V gene: TRBV6-5
D gene: TRBD1
CDR3 DNA: TGTGCCAGCTGGACAGGTGATGGCTACACCTTC
CDR3 protein: CASWTGDGYTF

J gene: TRBJ2-2
CDR3 length: 14
V gene: TRBV14
D gene: -
CDR3 DNA: TGTGCCAGCAGCCCTGGAAGGGGCACCGGGGAGCTGTTTTTT
CDR3 protein: CASSPGRGTGELFF

J gene: TRBJ2-5
CDR3 length: 15
V gene: TRBV4-3
D gene: TRBD2
CDR3 DNA: TGCGCCAGCAGCCGAACGGGGGGGGCAGGGGAGACCCAGTACTTC
CDR3 protein: CASSRTGGAGETQYF

J gene: TRBJ2-3
CDR3 length: 16
V gene: TRBV2
D gene: -
CDR3 DNA: TGTGCCAGCAAGCGGCTAGGGCTAAACCTCACAGATACGCAGTATTTT
CDR3 protein: CASKRLGLNLTDTQYF

J gene: TRBJ1-6
CDR3 length: 20
V gene: TRBV27
D gene: TRBD1
CDR3 DNA: TGTGCCAGCAGCCCGTTGGTGGCAACCGGACAGGGGCGGTCTAATTCACCCCTCCACTTT
CDR3 protein: CASSPLVATGQGRSNSPLHF

J gene: TRBJ2-7
CDR3 length: 14
V gene: TRBV19
D gene: TRBD2
CDR3 DNA: TGTGCCAGTAGTATTGGGACTAGCGTATACGAGCAGTACTTC
CDR3 protein: CASSIGTSVYEQYF

J gene: TRBJ1-2
CDR3 length: 15
V gene: TRBV29-1
D gene: TRBD1
CDR3 DNA: TGCAGCGTTAAGGACAGGTTTTGGCTTAACTATGGCTACACCTTC
CDR3 protein: CSVKDRFWLNYGYTF

J gene: TRBJ2-7
CDR3 length: 14
V gene: TRBV7-8
D gene: -
CDR3 DNA: TGTGCCAGCAGCTTTATTAGCGGAGGACTCGAGCAGTACTTC
CDR3 protein: CASSFISGGLEQYF

J gene: TRBJ1-6
CDR3 length: 12
V gene: TRBV27
D gene: TRBD1
CDR3 DNA: TGTGCCAGCGGGGCAGGGGGATCACCCCTCCACTTT
CDR3 protein: CASGAGGSPLHF

J gene: TRBJ2-7
CDR3 length: 18
V gene: TRBV2
D gene: -
CDR3 DNA: TGTGCCAGCACCGTCGTATCAAGGCTCCAGGGGGGCTCCTACGAGCAGTACTTC
CDR3 protein: CASTVVSRLQGGSYEQYF

J gene: TRBJ1-2
CDR3 length: 13
V gene: TRBV25-1
D gene: TRBD1
CDR3 DNA: TGTGCCAGCAGTGAAATGACAGGGATTGGCTACACCTTC
CDR3 protein: CASSEMTGIGYTF

J gene: TRBJ1-6
CDR3 length: 13
V gene: TRBV2
D gene: -
CDR3 DNA: TGTGCCAGCAGTAATCGACAGGATTCACCCCTCCACTTT
CDR3 protein: CASSNRQDSPLHF

J gene: TRBJ2-7
CDR3 length: 15
V gene: TRBV7-9
D gene: -
CDR3 DNA: TGTGCCAGCAGCCCCACGGACTGGGGGCCCTACGAGCAGTACTTC
CDR3 protein: CASSPTDWGPYEQYF

J gene: TRBJ2-7
CDR3 length: 14
V gene: TRBV28
D gene: TRBD1
CDR3 DNA: TGTGCCAGCAGTCCCGGGACAGGGGGCCACGAGCAGTACTTC
CDR3 protein: CASSPGTGGHEQYF

J gene: TRBJ2-1
CDR3 length: 15
V gene: TRBV9
D gene: TRBD1
CDR3 DNA: TGTGCCAGCAGCGTAGCCAGGGGGCACTACAATGAGCAGTTCTTC
CDR3 protein: CASSVARGHYNEQFF

J gene: TRBJ1-6
CDR3 length: 14
V gene: TRBV27
D gene: -
CDR3 DNA: TGTGCCAGCAGTCCGGACCGGGATCGTTTTCCCCTCCACTTT
CDR3 protein: CASSPDRDRFPLHF

J gene: TRBJ2-5
CDR3 length: 14
V gene: TRBV4-3
D gene: TRBD2
CDR3 DNA: TGCGCCAGCAGCCAAGGGGGGGGTAGAGAGACCCAGTACTTC
CDR3 protein: CASSQGGGRETQYF

J gene: TRBJ1-6
CDR3 length: 15
V gene: TRBV4-2
D gene: -
CDR3 DNA: TGTGCCAGCAGCCAAGAGGCCACCTCTAATTCACCCCTCCACTTT
CDR3 protein: CASSQEATSNSPLHF

J gene: TRBJ1-1
CDR3 length: 15
V gene: TRBV27
D gene: -
CDR3 DNA: TGTGCCAGCAGTTTTTGGGGGGGGGTGAACACTGAAGCTTTCTTT
CDR3 protein: CASSFWGGVNTEAFF

J gene: TRBJ2-3
CDR3 length: 16
V gene: TRBV9
D gene: TRBD2
CDR3 DNA: TGTGCCAGCAGCGTTAGCGGGGCGATTAGCACAGATACGCAGTATTTT
CDR3 protein: CASSVSGAISTDTQYF

J gene: TRBJ2-5
CDR3 length: 16
V gene: TRBV18
D gene: -
CDR3 DNA: TGTGCCAGCTCACGTCGATTGCCGGGGGGCTACGAGACCCAGTACTTC
CDR3 protein: CASSRRLPGGYETQYF

J gene: TRBJ1-2
CDR3 length: 10
V gene: TRBV2
D gene: -
CDR3 DNA: TGTGCCAGCAGGCGCGCGGAGAACACCTTC
CDR3 protein: CASRRAENTF

J gene: TRBJ1-1
CDR3 length: 14
V gene: TRBV5-1
D gene: -
CDR3 DNA: TGCGCCAGCAGCTTCGGGCCCGGGGACACTGAAGCTTTCTTT
CDR3 protein: CASSFGPGDTEAFF

J gene: TRBJ2-1
CDR3 length: 15
V gene: TRBV6-5
D gene: TRBD2
CDR3 DNA: TGTGCCAGCAGTACTGGACTAGCGGGCTACAATGAGCAGTTCTTC
CDR3 protein: CASSTGLAGYNEQFF

J gene: TRBJ2-2
CDR3 length: 12
V gene: TRBV28
D gene: -
CDR3 DNA: TGTGCCAGCAGTCCCCCCCCAGGGGAGCTGTTTTTT
CDR3 protein: CASSPPPGELFF

J gene: TRBJ1-2
CDR3 length: 13
V gene: TRBV7-2
D gene: -
CDR3 DNA: TGTGCCAGCAGCCCGGCCGGGTCATATGGCTACACCTTC
CDR3 protein: CASSPAGSYGYTF

J gene: TRBJ1-6
CDR3 length: 16
V gene: TRBV16
D gene: -
CDR3 DNA: TGTGCCAGCAGCCAATTGGACAGCCCAGGAAATTCACCCCTCCACTTT
CDR3 protein: CASSQLDSPGNSPLHF

J gene: TRBJ1-2
CDR3 length: 12
V gene: TRBV5-6
D gene: -
CDR3 DNA: TGTGCCAGCAGCGCGGACTTGGGAGGCTACACCTTC
CDR3 protein: CASSADLGGYTF

J gene: TRBJ1-6
CDR3 length: 20
V gene: TRBV4-3
D gene: -
CDR3 DNA: TGCGCCAGCAGCCAGAAGTCCGGACTCGAGGGATGCACCTATAATTCACCCCTCCACTTT
CDR3 protein: CASSQKSGLEGCTYNSPLHF

J gene: TRBJ2-2
CDR3 length: 16
V gene: TRBV10-1
D gene: -
CDR3 DNA: TGCGCCAGCAGTGAATTCGGGGGGCCCGGCACCGGGGAGCTGTTTTTT
CDR3 protein: CASSEFGGPGTGELFF

J gene: TRBJ1-3
CDR3 length: 15
V gene: TRBV30
D gene: -
CDR3 DNA: TGTGCCTGGAGTGGAGGAGGGACGACTGGAAACACCATATATTTT
CDR3 protein: CAWSGGGTTGNTIYF

J gene: TRBJ1-4
CDR3 length: 15
V gene: TRBV7-8
D gene: TRBD1
CDR3 DNA: TGTGCCAGCCGGTCCGATAGGGGGCTCAATGAAAAACTGTTTTTT
CDR3 protein: CASRSDRGLNEKLFF

J gene: TRBJ1-1
CDR3 length: 13
V gene: TRBV2
D gene: -
CDR3 DNA: TGTGCCAGCAGTGTGGGACAACTACTTGAAGCTTTCTTT
CDR3 protein: CASSVGQLLEAFF

J gene: TRBJ1-2
CDR3 length: 14
V gene: TRBV19
D gene: TRBD1
CDR3 DNA: TGTGCCAGTAGAATAGACGGACAGGCTGGGGGCTACACCTTC
CDR3 protein: CASRIDGQAGGYTF

J gene: TRBJ2-7
CDR3 length: 17
V gene: TRBV15
D gene: TRBD2
CDR3 DNA: TGTGCCACCAGCAGAGCCTGGCTAGCGGGGGAGCTCTACGAGCAGTACTTC
CDR3 protein: CATSRAWLAGELYEQYF

J gene: TRBJ2-5
CDR3 length: 15
V gene: TRBV6-5
D gene: -
CDR3 DNA: TGTGCCAGCAGTTACAGCCGAGGGGGCCAAGAGACCCAGTACTTC
CDR3 protein: CASSYSRGGQETQYF

J gene: TRBJ1-1
CDR3 length: 15
V gene: TRBV28
D gene: -
CDR3 DNA: TGTGCCAGTTCAACAGGGTTTAGGGGGAACACTGAAGCTTTCTTT
CDR3 protein: CASSTGFRGNTEAFF

J gene: TRBJ2-7
CDR3 length: 16
V gene: TRBV18
D gene: TRBD1
CDR3 DNA: TGTGCCAGCTCACCGTTCGGGGACAGAAAAACCTACGAGCAGTACTTC
CDR3 protein: CASSPFGDRKTYEQYF